This T cell receptor beta chain originates from a study of T cell repertoires in cytomegalovirus infection. Study-wide background: A matching HLA type, together with CMV infection, was signaled by public TCR beta signatures.

Germline trimming cut 6 bases from V and 8 bases from J; bases unmatched to any gene: 6. Germline CDR1 is SNHLY and CDR2 is FYNNEI. This CDR3 is built from 14 residues. Study-wide results and caveats: Frequencies of public TCR beta families were cumulated, and this identified carriers of CMV plus the relevant HLA. The ex vivo response showed dominance by HLA-C-restricted CMV-specific TCR beta clonotypes.

TCRdb re-analysed the reads in MiXCR, keeping a single row per CDR3 protein. The sample holds about 190,000 distinct CDR3 sequences, 28% seen once. As concerns this clonotype: What it recognizes is unknown.

The rearrangement links TRBV2 to TRBJ1-4, with 10 bases matching TRBD1. The receptor's source is a human donor in good health (CMV status not recorded). Some clones in this sample may be carry-over from other donors' samples. The sequencing input was PBMCs. The CDR3 protein is CASSTGTGDEKLFF. CDR3 DNA: TGTGCCAGCAGCACCGGGACAGGGGACGAAAAACTGTTTTTT.